This T cell receptor (beta chain) was captured by sequencing in a study of blood T cell repertoires in COVID-19. This clone occurred a few times. The CDR3 loop spans 17 amino acids. Produced via immunoSEQ multiplex PCR; TCRdb's table is partial and in-frame only. The sample includes around 340,000 clones, approximately 89% of them seen just once. The origin of this receptor is a woman in her fifties or sixties with COVID-19, enrolled during active disease. The chain is built from TRBV21-1 and TRBJ1-3; the D call TRBD1 from the table was never checked on the DNA. TRBV21-1 is classified as a pseudogene. Sequenced: peripheral blood. This CDR3 reads CASSKASGLNRGNTIYF. In DNA form, the CDR3 reads TGTGCCAGCAGCAAAGCCTCAGGCCTTAACCGTGGAAACACCATATATTTT.